These T cell receptor beta chains were read from a single sample in a study of Ad26.COV2.S vaccination and SARS-CoV-2 variants. Profiling relied on immunoSEQ multiplex PCR, and the TCRdb table lists in-frame clones only, not all of them. The table includes about 440,000 clones, less than 95% detected once. Sequencing used peripheral blood, obtained in a trial of Ad26.COV2.S vaccine versus placebo. These receptors were collected from a person aged 18-60 years who received the Ad26.COV2.S COVID-19 vaccine or a placebo. Each CDR3 is given with its conserved first and last residue. A D gene is named only where the DNA matches it firmly. Clone sizes are given selectively: once, few, many, or a class where the clone is expanded.

J gene: TRBJ1-5
D gene: TRBD1
clone size: once
V gene: TRBV27
CDR3 protein: CASSPGTGGQPQHF
CDR3 DNA: TGTGCCAGCAGCCCCGGGACAGGGGGTCAGCCCCAGCATTTT

J gene: TRBJ2-7
D gene: TRBD1
clone size: NA
V gene: TRBV19
CDR3 protein: CASSIRDRPYEQYF
CDR3 DNA: TGTGCCAGTAGTATCCGGGACAGACCCTACGAGCAGTACTTC

J gene: TRBJ1-1
D gene: NA
clone size: NA
V gene: TRBV11-3
CDR3 protein: CASSLEQAPMNTEAFF
CDR3 DNA: TGTGCCAGCAGCTTAGAACAGGCTCCTATGAACACTGAAGCTTTCTTT

J gene: TRBJ2-7
D gene: TRBD2
clone size: NA
V gene: TRBV13
CDR3 protein: CASSEGTSGSSYEQYF
CDR3 DNA: TGTGCCAGCAGCGAGGGGACTAGCGGGAGCTCCTACGAGCAGTACTTC

J gene: TRBJ2-7
D gene: NA
clone size: NA
V gene: TRBV7-8
CDR3 protein: CASSWTGPGYEQYF
CDR3 DNA: TGTGCCAGCAGTTGGACCGGGCCTGGCTACGAGCAGTACTTC

J gene: TRBJ1-6
D gene: NA
clone size: NA
V gene: TRBV5-1
CDR3 protein: CASSFARGGLNSPLHF
CDR3 DNA: TGCGCCAGCAGCTTTGCCAGGGGAGGACTTAATTCACCCCTCCACTTT

J gene: TRBJ2-7
D gene: TRBD1
clone size: few
V gene: TRBV27
CDR3 protein: CASAAGGVIHEQYF
CDR3 DNA: TGTGCCAGCGCCGCAGGGGGCGTAATCCACGAGCAGTACTTC

J gene: TRBJ2-7
D gene: NA
clone size: NA
V gene: TRBV6-6
CDR3 protein: CASSARYEQYF
CDR3 DNA: TGTGCCAGCAGTGCCCGATACGAGCAGTACTTC

J gene: TRBJ2-7
D gene: NA
clone size: NA
V gene: TRBV5-5
CDR3 protein: CASSLWLYEQYF
CDR3 DNA: TGTGCCAGCAGCTTGTGGCTATACGAGCAGTACTTC

J gene: TRBJ1-4
D gene: NA
clone size: NA
V gene: TRBV30
CDR3 protein: CAWTAMAYPDEKLFF
CDR3 DNA: TGTGCCTGGACGGCAATGGCGTACCCTGATGAAAAACTGTTTTTT

J gene: TRBJ2-3
D gene: TRBD2
clone size: NA
V gene: TRBV12-5
CDR3 protein: CASGSASGRTDTQYF
CDR3 DNA: TGTGCTAGTGGTTCGGCTAGCGGGAGAACAGATACGCAGTATTTT

J gene: TRBJ2-1
D gene: TRBD2
clone size: NA
V gene: TRBV18
CDR3 protein: CASSPPAGEGNEQFF
CDR3 DNA: TGTGCCAGCTCACCACCGGCGGGAGAAGGGAATGAGCAGTTCTTC

J gene: TRBJ2-7
D gene: NA
clone size: NA
V gene: TRBV28
CDR3 protein: CASDGTPLGEQYF
CDR3 DNA: TGTGCCAGCGACGGGACTCCCCTTGGCGAGCAGTACTTC

J gene: TRBJ2-7
D gene: NA
clone size: NA
V gene: TRBV3-1/TRBV3-2
CDR3 protein: CASTYRDSYEQYF
CDR3 DNA: TGTGCCAGCACCTACCGGGACTCCTACGAGCAGTACTTC

J gene: TRBJ1-1
D gene: NA
clone size: NA
V gene: TRBV28
CDR3 protein: CATSSGAYTEAFF
CDR3 DNA: TGTGCCACCTCATCCGGGGCCTACACTGAAGCTTTCTTT

J gene: TRBJ1-4
D gene: NA
clone size: NA
V gene: TRBV18
CDR3 protein: CASSPPSGGAYEKLFF
CDR3 DNA: TGTGCCAGCTCACCACCATCCGGGGGCGCTTATGAAAAACTGTTTTTT